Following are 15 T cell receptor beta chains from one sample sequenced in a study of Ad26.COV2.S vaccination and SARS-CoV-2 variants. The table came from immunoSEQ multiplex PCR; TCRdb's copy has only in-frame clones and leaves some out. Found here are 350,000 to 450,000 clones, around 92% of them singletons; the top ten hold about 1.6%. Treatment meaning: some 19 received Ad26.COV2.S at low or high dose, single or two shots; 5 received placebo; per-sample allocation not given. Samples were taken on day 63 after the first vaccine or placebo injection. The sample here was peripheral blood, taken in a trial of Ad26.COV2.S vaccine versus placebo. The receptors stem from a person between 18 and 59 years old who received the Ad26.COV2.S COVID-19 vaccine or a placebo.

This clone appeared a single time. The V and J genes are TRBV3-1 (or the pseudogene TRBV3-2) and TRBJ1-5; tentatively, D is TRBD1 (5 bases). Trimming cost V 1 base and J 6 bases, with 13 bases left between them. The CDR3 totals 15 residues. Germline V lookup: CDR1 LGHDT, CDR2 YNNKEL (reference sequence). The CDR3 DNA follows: TGTGCCAGCAGCCAAGCTCAGGGTCGGGGTCAGCCCCAGCATTTT. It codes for CASSQAQGRGQPQHF.

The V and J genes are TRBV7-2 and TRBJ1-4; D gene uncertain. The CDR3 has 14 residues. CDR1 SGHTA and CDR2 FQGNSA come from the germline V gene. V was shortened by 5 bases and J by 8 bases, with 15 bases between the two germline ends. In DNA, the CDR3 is TGTGCCAGCAGCCGGTGGGGAGGAGAGGAAAAACTGTTTTTT. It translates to CASSRWGGEEKLFF.

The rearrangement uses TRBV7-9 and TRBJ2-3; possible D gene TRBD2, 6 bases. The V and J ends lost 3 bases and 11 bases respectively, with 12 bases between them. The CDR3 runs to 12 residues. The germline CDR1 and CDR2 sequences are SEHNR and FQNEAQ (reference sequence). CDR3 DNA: TGTGCCAGCAGCTTCGAGGGGACTGGGCAGTATTTT. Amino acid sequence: CASSFEGTGQYF.

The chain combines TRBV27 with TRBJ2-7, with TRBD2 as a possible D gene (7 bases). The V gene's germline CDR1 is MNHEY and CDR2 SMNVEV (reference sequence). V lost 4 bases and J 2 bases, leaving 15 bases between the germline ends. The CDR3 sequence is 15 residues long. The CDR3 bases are TGTGCCAGCAGTTGGGGGGGCGGGGGAACCTACGAGCAGTACTTC. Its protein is CASSWGGGGTYEQYF.

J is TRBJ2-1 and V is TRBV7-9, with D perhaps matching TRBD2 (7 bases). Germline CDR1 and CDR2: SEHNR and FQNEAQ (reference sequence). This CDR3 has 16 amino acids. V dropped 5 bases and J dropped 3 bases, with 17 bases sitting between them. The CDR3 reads CASSPLGGAVYNEQFF. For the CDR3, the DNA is TGTGCCAGCAGCCCACTAGGGGGGGCGGTCTACAATGAGCAGTTCTTC.

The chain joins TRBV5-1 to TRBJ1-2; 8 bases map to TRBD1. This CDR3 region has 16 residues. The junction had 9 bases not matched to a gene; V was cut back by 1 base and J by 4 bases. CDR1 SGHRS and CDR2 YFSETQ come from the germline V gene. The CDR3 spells CASSLTSGGYGYGYTF. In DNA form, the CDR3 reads TGCGCCAGCAGCTTGACTTCAGGGGGCTACGGCTATGGCTACACCTTC.

The CDR3 sequence is CASSQEWSGQGGTEAFF. CDR3 nucleotide sequence: TGCGCCAGCAGCCAAGAATGGTCGGGACAGGGGGGTACTGAAGCTTTCTTT. The chain has TRBV4-3 and TRBJ1-1; TRBD1 matches at 11 bases. Germline V gene sequence: CDR1 LGHNA, CDR2 YSLEER. This CDR3 comprises 17 residues. The trim removed 0 bases at V and 5 bases at J, leaving 8 bases unmatched.

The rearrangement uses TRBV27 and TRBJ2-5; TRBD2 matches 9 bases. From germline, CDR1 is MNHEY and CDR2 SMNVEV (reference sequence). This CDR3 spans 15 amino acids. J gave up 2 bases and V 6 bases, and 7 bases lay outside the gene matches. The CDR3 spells CASRLAGEIQETQYF. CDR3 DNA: TGTGCCAGCAGGTTAGCGGGGGAGATTCAAGAGACCCAGTACTTC.

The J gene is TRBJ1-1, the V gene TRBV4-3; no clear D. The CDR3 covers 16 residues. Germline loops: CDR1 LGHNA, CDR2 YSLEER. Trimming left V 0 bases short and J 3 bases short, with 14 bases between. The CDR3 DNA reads TGCGCCAGCAGCCAAGAAGCTGCTAGAGGTTACACTGAAGCTTTCTTT. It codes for CASSQEAARGYTEAFF.

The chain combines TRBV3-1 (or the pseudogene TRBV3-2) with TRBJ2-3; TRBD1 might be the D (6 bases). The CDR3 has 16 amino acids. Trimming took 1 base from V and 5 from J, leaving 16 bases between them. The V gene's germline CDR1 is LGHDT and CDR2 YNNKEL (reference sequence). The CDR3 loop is CASSQGLRGGRDTQYF. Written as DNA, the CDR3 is TGTGCCAGCAGCCAAGGTCTCAGGGGCGGAAGAGATACGCAGTATTTT.

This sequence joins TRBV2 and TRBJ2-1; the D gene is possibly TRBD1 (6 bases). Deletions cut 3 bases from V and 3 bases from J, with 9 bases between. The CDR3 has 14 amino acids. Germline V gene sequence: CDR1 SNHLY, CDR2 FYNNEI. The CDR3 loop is CASSEGRGYNEQFF. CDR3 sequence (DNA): TGTGCCAGCAGTGAGGGCAGGGGCTACAATGAGCAGTTCTTC.

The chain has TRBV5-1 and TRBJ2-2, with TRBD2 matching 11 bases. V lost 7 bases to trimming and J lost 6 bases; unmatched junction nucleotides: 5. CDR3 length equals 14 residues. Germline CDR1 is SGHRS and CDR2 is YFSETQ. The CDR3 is CASSTSGVPGELFF. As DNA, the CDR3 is TGCGCCAGCTCGACTAGCGGGGTTCCCGGGGAGCTGTTTTTT.

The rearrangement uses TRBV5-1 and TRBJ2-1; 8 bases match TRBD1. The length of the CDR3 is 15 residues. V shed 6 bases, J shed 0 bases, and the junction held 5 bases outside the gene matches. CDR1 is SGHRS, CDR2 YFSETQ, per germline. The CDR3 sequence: CASKPGQGSYNEQFF. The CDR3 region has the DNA TGCGCCAGCAAACCCGGACAGGGCTCCTACAATGAGCAGTTCTTC.

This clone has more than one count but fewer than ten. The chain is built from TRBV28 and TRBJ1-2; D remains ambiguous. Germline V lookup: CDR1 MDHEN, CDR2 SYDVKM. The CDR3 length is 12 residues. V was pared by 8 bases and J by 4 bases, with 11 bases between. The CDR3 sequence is CASDTGTYGYTF. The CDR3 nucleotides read TGTGCCAGCGATACGGGTACCTATGGCTACACCTTC.

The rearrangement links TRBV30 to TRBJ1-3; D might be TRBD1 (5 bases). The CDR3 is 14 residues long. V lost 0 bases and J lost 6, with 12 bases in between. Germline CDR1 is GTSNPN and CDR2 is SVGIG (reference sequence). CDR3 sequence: CAWSVGAGINTIYF. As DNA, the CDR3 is TGTGCCTGGAGTGTTGGGGCAGGGATAAACACCATATATTTT.